These 31 T cell receptor beta chains came from one sample sequenced in a study of blood T cell repertoires in COVID-19. Sequenced by immunoSEQ multiplex PCR; TCRdb stores in-frame clones only, minus some. Counted here are 110,000 or so clones, roughly 85% occurring once; the ten biggest clones make up about 13%. Sequencing was carried out using peripheral blood. The receptors here all came from a human donor in a cohort sampled during active COVID-19.

The V call is TRBV7-2, the J call TRBJ1-1; 8 bases are a match to TRBD1. CDR1 is SGHTA, CDR2 FQGNSA, per germline. Trimming cost V 3 bases and J 4 bases; bases outside gene matches: 4. The CDR3 runs to 14 residues. CDR3 in DNA: TGTGCCAGCAGCTTTAATGGACAGGGCACTGAAGCTTTCTTT. Translated, it gives CASSFNGQGTEAFF.

The chain recombines TRBV11-2 with TRBJ2-7; 7 bases map to TRBD2. The CDR3 loop spans 14 amino acids. V was clipped by 1 base and J by 2 bases; unmatched bases: 2. The V gene's germline CDR1 is SGHAT and CDR2 FQNNGV. The CDR3 bases are TGTGCCAGCAGCTTAGTTCGGGGGGCCTACGAGCAGTACTTC. It translates to CASSLVRGAYEQYF.

V and J are TRBV11-2 and TRBJ2-3; 9 bases agree with TRBD2. The trim removed 2 bases at V and 4 bases at J, leaving 4 bases unmatched. The CDR3 is made up of 15 amino acids. Germline V gene lookup returns CDR1 SGHAT and CDR2 FQNNGV. The CDR3 loop is CASSLLGLAADTQYF. The CDR3 DNA sequence: TGTGCCAGCAGCTTATTGGGACTAGCCGCAGATACGCAGTATTTT. Looking up the rest from reference TRBV11-2 and TRBJ2-3 gives the full variable domain: EAGVAQSPRYKIIEKRQSVAFWCNPISGHATLYWYQQILGQGPKLLIQFQNNGVVDDSQLPKDRFSAERLKGVDSTLKIQPAKLEDSAVYLCASSLLGLAADTQYFGPGTRLTVL.

This clone appeared many times. The gene calls are TRBV29-1 and TRBJ1-5; tentative D call: TRBD1 (6 bases). Germline V lookup: CDR1 SQVTM, CDR2 ANQGSEA. V was shortened by 7 bases and J by 3 bases, with 13 bases between the two germline ends. CDR3 length: 13 residues. For the CDR3, the DNA is TGCAGCGCCCGGGACAACTACAATCAGCCCCAGCATTTT. Amino acids: CSARDNYNQPQHF.

V is TRBV27 and J is TRBJ1-1; 8 positions match TRBD1. The CDR3 is 17 residues long. The V segment lost 1 base and the J segment 0 bases; nucleotides outside the gene matches: 7. Germline V gives CDR1 MNHEY, CDR2 SMNVEV (reference sequence). The DNA for the CDR3 is TGTGCCAGCAGTTTATATGGGACAGGTTACATGAACACTGAAGCTTTCTTT. Translated: CASSLYGTGYMNTEAFF.

This clone has more than one count but fewer than ten. The chain couples TRBV24-1 to TRBJ1-5; no clear D. The CDR3 is 15 amino acids. Between the trimmed V and J ends, which lost 3 bases and 1 base, there was a span of 9 bases. From germline, CDR1 is KGHDR and CDR2 SFDVKD. The CDR3 loop is CATSDADSSNQPQHF. The CDR3 DNA follows: TGTGCCACCAGTGATGCTGACTCGAGCAATCAGCCCCAGCATTTT.

The rearrangement joins TRBV19 to TRBJ2-3; tentative D call: TRBD1 (5 bases). Germline V gene lookup returns CDR1 LNHDA and CDR2 SQIVND (reference sequence). The ends were cut back, 1 base at V and 5 bases at J, with 16 bases in the middle. The CDR3 runs 16 residues. CDR3 nucleotides: TGTGCCAGTAGTATAGTTGGGCAGGGCCTCGGAGATACGCAGTATTTT. It yields the protein CASSIVGQGLGDTQYF. The full variable domain, with the rest looked up from reference TRBV19 and TRBJ2-3, is DGGITQSPKYLFRKEGQNVTLSCEQNLNHDAMYWYRQDPGQGLRLIYYSQIVNDFQKGDIAEGYSVSREKKESFPLTVTSAQKNPTAFYLCASSIVGQGLGDTQYFGPGTRLTVL.

This chain connects TRBV6-5 to TRBJ2-1, with 9 bases lining up with TRBD1. The CDR3 extends over 15 amino acids. Germline CDR1 reads MNHEY; CDR2 reads SVGAGI. The trim removed 1 base at V and 8 bases at J, leaving 6 bases unmatched. CDR3 sequence reads: CASSYLDRGSHEQFF. The CDR3 nucleotides are TGTGCCAGCAGTTACTTGGACAGGGGATCGCATGAGCAGTTCTTC.

V and J are TRBV4-3 and TRBJ1-2, with D possibly TRBD1 on 6 matching bases. The V gene lost 0 bases and the J gene lost 4 bases, with 12 bases spanning the gap. This CDR3 has 15 amino acids. Germline values: CDR1 LGHNA, CDR2 YSLEER. CDR3 nucleotide sequence: TGCGCCAGCAGCCAAGAGTCAGGGGACCTCTATGGCTACACCTTC. Amino acids: CASSQESGDLYGYTF.

The CDR3 bases are TGTGCCAGCAGCCTCTCAGGGTCAGGGGAGCTGTTTTTT. Translation gives CASSLSGSGELFF. The chain carries TRBV6-2 or TRBV6-3 and TRBJ2-2; weak D call: TRBD1 (5 bases). The CDR3 extends over 13 amino acids. Germline V gene sequence: CDR1 MNHEY, CDR2 SVGEGT. The V gene lost 6 bases and the J gene lost 8 bases, with 13 bases spanning the gap.

The chain has TRBV10-3 and TRBJ1-1, with a possible D match to TRBD1 (5 bases). Germline values: CDR1 ENHRY, CDR2 SYGVKD. V shed 3 bases and J shed 1 base, with 12 bases lying between them. This CDR3 has 15 amino acids. The CDR3 DNA is TGTGCCATCAGTGATAGTCAGGGCCGGAACACTGAAGCTTTCTTT. Protein product: CAISDSQGRNTEAFF.

CDR3 coding DNA: TGCGCCAGCAGCCAAACCGGGACAGCTGAAGCTTTCTTT. This codes for CASSQTGTAEAFF. The V call is TRBV4-3, the J call TRBJ1-1, with TRBD1 matching over 7 bases. V lost 2 bases and J lost 6; bases outside the gene matches: 3. Germline V CDR1 and CDR2: LGHNA, YSLEER. CDR3 length: 13 residues.

The V gene is TRBV11-2, the J gene TRBJ2-1; unclear D gene. Trimming took off 0 bases at V and 2 bases at J, with 5 bases between the two ends. The CDR3 extends over 14 amino acids. Germline V gives CDR1 SGHAT, CDR2 FQNNGV. This chain's CDR3 is CASSLDPAYNEQFF. DNA of the CDR3: TGTGCCAGCAGCTTAGACCCGGCCTACAATGAGCAGTTCTTC.

This chain links TRBV19 with TRBJ2-3, with D possibly matching TRBD2 (5 bases). The CDR3 loop spans 14 amino acids. The germline V and J ends were trimmed by 4 bases and 2 bases, with 10 bases remaining between them. CDR1 and CDR2 (germline): LNHDA, SQIVND (reference sequence). In nucleotides, the CDR3 is TGTGCCAGTAGTAGAAGCGGATTCACAGATACGCAGTATTTT. This translates into CASSRSGFTDTQYF.

V usage is TRBV6-2 or TRBV6-3 and J usage is TRBJ2-1, with D perhaps matching TRBD1 (5 bases). CDR1 MNHEY and CDR2 SVGEGT come from the germline V gene. V was trimmed by 1 base and J by 10 bases, leaving 26 bases between them. The CDR3 totals 18 residues. CDR3: CASSYWVDGLDPTGEQFF. The CDR3 region has the DNA TGTGCCAGCAGTTACTGGGTCGATGGGCTTGACCCCACAGGCGAGCAGTTCTTC.

This chain links TRBV3-1 (or the pseudogene TRBV3-2) with TRBJ2-2; 9 bases match TRBD2. Losses at the gene ends were 4 bases for V and 3 bases for J; bases not matched to a gene: 6. This CDR3 is 16 amino acids long. CDR1 and CDR2 (germline): LGHDT, YNNKEL (reference sequence). CDR3 DNA sequence: TGTGCCAGCAGCCCAAGCGGGGGGCCTTACACCGGGGAGCTGTTTTTT. Translated: CASSPSGGPYTGELFF.

J is TRBJ2-3 and V is TRBV24-1, with 10 bases identical to TRBD2. From germline, CDR1 is KGHDR and CDR2 SFDVKD. There are 14 residues in the CDR3. Trimming took 5 bases from V and 6 from J; bases not matched to a gene: 4. CDR3 coding DNA: TGTGCCACCAGTGTCAGCGGGGGGGCTGATACGCAGTATTTT. The encoded protein is CATSVSGGADTQYF.

V is TRBV6-6 and J is TRBJ2-1; 9 bases fit TRBD2. With V trimmed by 8 bases and J by 1 base, 6 bases remained unmatched. The CDR3 covers 15 residues. From germline, CDR1 is MNHNY and CDR2 SVGAGI (reference sequence). CDR3 DNA: TGTGCCAGCTATACAGCGGGGGGTTCCTACAATGAGCAGTTCTTC. Translation gives CASYTAGGSYNEQFF.

Comment on this clone: Germline is not matched at one junction end, which may reflect a read error. This rearrangement joins TRBV2 to TRBJ2-3; 8 bases match TRBD2. Germline lookup yields CDR1 SNHLY and CDR2 FYNNEI. The length of the CDR3 is 16 residues. The CDR3 nucleotides are TGTGCCAGCAGCGAAGAGCGGGGGCCTCTCAAAAATACGCAGTATTTT. It encodes CASSEERGPLKNTQYF.

The V call is TRBV7-6, the J call TRBJ1-5; tentative D call: TRBD1 (5 bases). Per the germline V gene, CDR1 is SGHVS and CDR2 is FNYEAQ. V gave up 0 bases and J gave up 7 bases, with 10 bases separating them. The CDR3 covers 14 residues. CDR3 sequence: CASSLAGVGQPQHF. The DNA of the CDR3 is TGTGCCAGCAGCTTAGCAGGGGTCGGACAGCCCCAGCATTTT.

This sequence joins TRBV27 and TRBJ1-2; D remains ambiguous. The V and J ends lost 6 bases and 0 bases respectively, with 11 bases between them. From germline, CDR1 is MNHEY and CDR2 SMNVEV (reference sequence). CDR3 length equals 14 residues. CDR3 loop: CASSLGRANYGYTF. The CDR3 bases are TGTGCCAGCAGCCTAGGGAGGGCTAACTATGGCTACACCTTC.

This rearrangement joins TRBV10-2 to TRBJ2-2; D is unclear. The CDR3 runs to 13 residues. Between the trimmed V and J ends, which lost 7 bases and 1 base, there was a span of 7 bases. Germline V gene data show CDR1 as WSHSY and CDR2 as SAAADI. CDR3: CASNTLNTGELFF. CDR3 nucleotides: TGCGCCAGCAATACATTGAACACCGGGGAGCTGTTTTTT.

There are a few counts of this clone. J is TRBJ2-1 and V is TRBV4-1; tentatively, D is TRBD1 (6 bases). The CDR3 totals 17 residues. Germline assignment: CDR1 MGHRA and CDR2 YSYEKL. Trimming shortened V by 1 base and J by 7 bases, and 20 bases separated the two germline ends. In DNA, the CDR3 is TGCGCCAGCAGCCAAGCCCTCAACAGGGCTTTATGGAATGAGCAGTTCTTC. It translates to CASSQALNRALWNEQFF.

In this sample, this clone turned up a few times. The gene calls are TRBV7-6 and TRBJ2-3; D is possibly TRBD2 (6 bases). The CDR3 contains 16 residues. Germline CDR1 and CDR2: SGHVS and FNYEAQ. V was cut by 1 base and J by 3 bases, with 14 bases left in between. The CDR3 loop is CASSLGRGIGTDTQYF. CDR3 DNA sequence: TGTGCCAGCAGCTTAGGTCGGGGGATCGGGACAGATACGCAGTATTTT.

V usage is TRBV27 and J usage is TRBJ2-1; D is perhaps TRBD2 (5 bases). With 3 bases removed from V and 2 bases from J, the gap between germline ends came to 8 bases. Germline values: CDR1 MNHEY, CDR2 SMNVEV (reference sequence). There are 14 residues in the CDR3. The CDR3 nucleotides are TGTGCCAGCAGTTTGAGGGCTACCTACAATGAGCAGTTCTTC. Its protein product is CASSLRATYNEQFF.

This clone came up once. The V and J genes are TRBV29-1 and TRBJ2-7, with 9 bases fitting TRBD1. This CDR3 has 16 amino acids. V shed 0 bases and J 2 bases; nucleotides not matched to a gene: 8. Germline CDR1 reads SQVTM; CDR2 reads ANQGSEA. The DNA of the CDR3 is TGCAGCGTTGAAGAAGGACAGGGGAGGGGGGCCTACGAGCAGTACTTC. Protein sequence: CSVEEGQGRGAYEQYF.

The CDR3 reads CSARRKTEAFF. The CDR3, as DNA: TGCAGTGCTAGACGTAAAACTGAAGCTTTCTTT. This rearrangement joins TRBV20-1 to TRBJ1-1, with D hard to call. This CDR3 is 11 amino acids long. Germline V gives CDR1 DFQATT, CDR2 SNEGSKA (reference sequence). Trimming removed 2 bases at V and 5 bases at J, with 6 bases between.

This clone was seen more than once but under ten times. The chain uses TRBV5-1 and TRBJ1-5, with a tentative D call TRBD1 (5 bases). Germline loops: CDR1 SGHRS, CDR2 YFSETQ. Trimming took off 5 bases at V and 4 bases at J, with 16 bases between the two ends. The CDR3 covers 15 residues. DNA of the CDR3: TGCGCCAGCAGTCCCGGAGGGACGGAGAATCAGCCCCAGCATTTT. Translating gives CASSPGGTENQPQHF.

The rearrangement links TRBV7-2 to TRBJ2-2; D is perhaps TRBD2 (5 bases). Germline lookup yields CDR1 SGHTA and CDR2 FQGNSA. CDR3 length: 16 residues. V gave up 5 bases and J gave up 0 bases, with 13 bases separating them. The CDR3 DNA follows: TGTGCCAGCAGCCTTAGCGCGCCGCCGAACACCGGGGAGCTGTTTTTT. This encodes CASSLSAPPNTGELFF.

CDR3 nucleotides: TGTGCCAGCAGCAAAGTACAGGGGGGCAGGGCAACATTGAACACTGAAGCTTTCTTT. Translation: CASSKVQGGRATLNTEAFF. The chain is built from TRBV21-1 and TRBJ1-1; the listed D gene, TRBD1, was not tested against the DNA. TRBV21-1 is shown as a pseudogene. This CDR3 comprises 19 residues.

The V gene is TRBV6-5, the J gene TRBJ2-1, with TRBD2 matching 7 bases. CDR1 is MNHEY and CDR2 is SVGAGI in the germline V gene. Trimming at V came to 7 bases and at J to 4 bases, leaving 10 bases not matched to a gene. The CDR3 is 15 residues long. CDR3 in amino acids: CASNLRGGRYNEQFF. The CDR3 coding sequence is TGTGCCAGCAACCTTCGCGGGGGTCGATACAATGAGCAGTTCTTC.